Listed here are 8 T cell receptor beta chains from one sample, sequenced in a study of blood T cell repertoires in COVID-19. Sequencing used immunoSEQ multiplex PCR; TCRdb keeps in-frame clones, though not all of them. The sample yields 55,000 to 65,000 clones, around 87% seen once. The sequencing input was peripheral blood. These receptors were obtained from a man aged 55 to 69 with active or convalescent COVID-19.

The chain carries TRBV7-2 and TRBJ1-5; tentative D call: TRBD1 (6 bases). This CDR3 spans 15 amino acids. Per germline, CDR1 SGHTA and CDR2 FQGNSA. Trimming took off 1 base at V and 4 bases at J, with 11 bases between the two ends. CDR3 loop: CASSLGSGTNQPQHF. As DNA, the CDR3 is TGTGCCAGCAGCTTAGGCTCCGGGACAAATCAGCCCCAGCATTTT.

The CDR3 region is CASSQGQGSLATNEKLFF. The DNA for the CDR3 is TGTGCCAGCAGCCAAGGACAGGGGTCTCTTGCAACTAATGAAAAACTGTTTTTT. The chain has TRBV25-1 and TRBJ1-4; TRBD1 matches at 9 bases. This CDR3 region has 18 residues. CDR1 is MGHDK, CDR2 SYGVNS, per germline. V trimming: 6 bases; J trimming: 0 bases; junction bases outside the gene matches: 11.

CDR3 protein: CASSVAGGSSYEQYF. As DNA, the CDR3 is TGTGCCAGCAGCGTAGCCGGGGGTAGCTCCTACGAGCAGTACTTC. The chain has TRBV9 and TRBJ2-7; the D gene is possibly TRBD2 (6 bases). CDR1 and CDR2 (germline): SGDLS, YYNGEE. The CDR3 runs to 15 residues. Trimming stripped 0 bases from V and 0 bases from J, with 10 bases between.

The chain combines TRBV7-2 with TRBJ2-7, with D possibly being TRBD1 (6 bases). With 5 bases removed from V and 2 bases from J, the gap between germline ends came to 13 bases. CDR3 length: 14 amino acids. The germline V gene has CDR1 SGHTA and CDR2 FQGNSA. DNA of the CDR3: TGTGCCAGCAGCCCTCGGGACAAAACCTACGAGCAGTACTTC. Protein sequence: CASSPRDKTYEQYF.

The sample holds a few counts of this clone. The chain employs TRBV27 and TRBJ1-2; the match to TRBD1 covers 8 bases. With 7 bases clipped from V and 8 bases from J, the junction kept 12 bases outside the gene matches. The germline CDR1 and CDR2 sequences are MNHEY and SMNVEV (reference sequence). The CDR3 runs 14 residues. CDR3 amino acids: CASKAPQGAWGYTF. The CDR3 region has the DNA TGTGCCAGCAAAGCGCCCCAGGGGGCATGGGGCTACACCTTC.

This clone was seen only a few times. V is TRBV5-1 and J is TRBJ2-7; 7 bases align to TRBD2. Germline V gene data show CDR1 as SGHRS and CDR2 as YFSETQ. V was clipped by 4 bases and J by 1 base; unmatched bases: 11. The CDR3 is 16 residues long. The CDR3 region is CASSPQPGLTSYEQYF. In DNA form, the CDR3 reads TGCGCCAGCAGCCCCCAGCCGGGACTAACTTCCTACGAGCAGTACTTC.

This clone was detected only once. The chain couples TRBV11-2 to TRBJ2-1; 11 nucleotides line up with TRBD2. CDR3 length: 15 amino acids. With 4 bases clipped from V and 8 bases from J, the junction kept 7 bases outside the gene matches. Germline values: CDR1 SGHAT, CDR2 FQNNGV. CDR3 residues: CASSSSGRKLHEQFF. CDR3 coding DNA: TGTGCCAGCAGCTCTAGCGGGAGGAAGCTCCATGAGCAGTTCTTC.

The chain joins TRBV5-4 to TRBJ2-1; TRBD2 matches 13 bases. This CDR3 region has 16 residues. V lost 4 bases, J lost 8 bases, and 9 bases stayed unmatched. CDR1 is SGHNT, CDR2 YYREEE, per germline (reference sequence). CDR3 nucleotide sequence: TGTGCCAGCAGCCTCCGACTAGCGGGGGGCACCGATGAGCAGTTCTTC. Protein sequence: CASSLRLAGGTDEQFF.